One and the same sample provided the 15 T cell receptor beta chains below, sequenced in a study. TCRdb analysed the 5' RACE reads with MiXCR anew, one entry per CDR3 protein. Seen here are about 40,000 distinct CDR3 sequences, around 18% observed once, and the top ten hold 2.8%. The sequencing sample was made of naive CD4+ T cells sorted from a lymph node. Sample subset: naive CD4+ T cells, CD4+CD45RA+CD25-. The receptor set was obtained from a female donor with breast cancer.

This clonotype has a handful of counts. The chain couples TRBV7-8 to TRBJ1-2; TRBD1 aligns across 10 bases. This CDR3 is 14 amino acids long. Germline values: CDR1 SGHVS, CDR2 FQNEAQ. V shed 5 bases, J shed 6 bases, and the junction held 6 bases outside the gene matches. As DNA, the CDR3 is TGTGCCAGCAGCCCCGGCGGGACAGGGGATGGCTACACCTTC. Amino acid sequence: CASSPGGTGDGYTF.

Ten or more counts support this clonotype. V gene TRBV29-1 combines with J gene TRBJ2-1; 16 nucleotides align to TRBD2. The CDR3 runs 17 residues. CDR1 and CDR2 (germline): SQVTM, ANQGSEA. With V trimmed by 6 bases and J by 2 bases, 7 bases remained unmatched. CDR3 protein: CSVAGLAGGPTYNEQFF. The CDR3 region has the DNA TGCAGCGTAGCGGGACTAGCGGGAGGGCCCACCTACAATGAGCAGTTCTTC.

This clonotype was seen many times. The chain employs TRBV7-8 and TRBJ2-3; D is ambiguous. V was cut by 3 bases and J by 0 bases, with 13 bases left in between. The CDR3 spans 16 residues. CDR1 SGHVS and CDR2 FQNEAQ come from the germline V gene. The CDR3 nucleotides are TGTGCCAGCAGCTTGCTAGGAATACCTAGCACAGATACGCAGTATTTT. Its translation is CASSLLGIPSTDTQYF.

The chain uses TRBV7-2 and TRBJ2-1, with a possible D match to TRBD1 (6 bases). Trimming took 1 base from V and 14 from J, leaving 9 bases between them. Germline assignment: CDR1 SGHTA and CDR2 FQGNSA. This CDR3 is 11 amino acids long. CDR3 DNA sequence: TGTGCCAGCAGCTTAGGGGACACTGAGTTCTTC. Encoded protein: CASSLGDTEFF.

This chain uses TRBV5-1 with TRBJ2-1; TRBD2 is a possible D gene (6 bases). The germline V gene encodes CDR1 SGHRS and CDR2 YFSETQ. V was pared by 3 bases and J by 3 bases, with 13 bases between. The CDR3 is 15 amino acids. The CDR3 region is CASSYGTPNYNEQFF. CDR3 DNA sequence: TGCGCCAGCAGCTACGGGACTCCGAACTACAATGAGCAGTTCTTC.

This chain connects TRBV7-2 to TRBJ1-5; TRBD1 agrees at 7 bases. The CDR3 sequence is 15 residues long. Looked up from germline, CDR1 is SGHTA and CDR2 is FQGNSA. J was trimmed by 3 bases and V by 0 bases; bases with no gene match: 2. CDR3 in amino acids: CASSLAGQHNQPQHF. For the CDR3, the DNA is TGTGCCAGCAGCTTAGCGGGACAGCACAATCAGCCCCAGCATTTT.

To note about this clonotype: Germline is not matched at one junction end, which may reflect a read error. The J gene is TRBJ2-1, the V gene TRBV25-1; TRBD2 agrees at 9 bases. CDR3 length equals 17 residues. Germline CDR1 is MGHDK and CDR2 is SYGVNS. This CDR3 is CASTFLGGRAGYNEQLF. In nucleotides, the CDR3 is TGTGCCAGCACATTTCTCGGCGGGAGGGCCGGCTACAATGAGCAGCTCTTC.

This clonotype appeared a few times. The J gene is TRBJ2-2, the V gene TRBV28; 12 bases line up with TRBD2. This CDR3 spans 18 amino acids. Germline assignment: CDR1 MDHEN and CDR2 SYDVKM. Trimming at V came to 6 bases and at J to 3 bases, leaving 11 bases not matched to a gene. The CDR3: CASRRTSGRRRDTGELFF. DNA for the CDR3: TGTGCCAGCAGGAGAACTAGCGGGAGGAGGAGAGACACCGGGGAGCTGTTTTTT.

This sequence joins TRBV7-2 and TRBJ2-7; tentative D call: TRBD1 (6 bases). The germline V gene encodes CDR1 SGHTA and CDR2 FQGNSA. Deletions cut 0 bases from V and 4 bases from J, with 10 bases between. The CDR3 loop spans 14 amino acids. The CDR3 loop is CASSLAAGQYEQYF. The CDR3 nucleotides read TGTGCCAGCAGCTTAGCCGCTGGACAGTACGAGCAGTACTTC.

This clonotype was detected ten times or more. The gene calls are TRBV29-1 and TRBJ2-7; tentative D call: TRBD1 (5 bases). CDR1 is SQVTM, CDR2 ANQGSEA, per germline. V was shortened by 5 bases and J by 3 bases, with 11 bases between the two germline ends. This CDR3 contains 12 residues. This CDR3 is CSVKTELYEQYF. DNA of the CDR3: TGCAGCGTTAAGACAGAACTCTACGAGCAGTACTTC.

In its sample, this clonotype was seen a few times. This rearrangement joins TRBV24-1 to TRBJ2-1, with 8 bases matching TRBD2. CDR1 is KGHDR and CDR2 is SFDVKD in the germline V gene. V was pared by 3 bases and J by 5 bases, with 8 bases of the junction left unmatched. The CDR3 loop spans 16 amino acids. The CDR3 loop reads CATSDLWTSSHNEQFF. CDR3 coding DNA: TGTGCCACCAGTGATCTTTGGACTAGCAGTCACAATGAGCAGTTCTTC.

This clonotype was found many times. The chain recombines TRBV5-5 with TRBJ2-5; no clear D gene. Germline V gene sequence: CDR1 SGHKS, CDR2 YYEKEE (reference sequence). The CDR3 consists of 13 residues. V lost 0 bases to trimming and J lost 3 bases, with 6 bases between them. CDR3 nucleotide sequence: TGTGCCAGCAGCTTGGACGGTGAAGAGACCCAGTACTTC. This gives the protein CASSLDGEETQYF.

This clonotype was counted only a few times. The chain recombines TRBV5-1 with TRBJ1-4; 8 bases fit TRBD1. CDR3 length equals 15 residues. V was pared by 5 bases and J by 3 bases, with 6 bases of the junction left unmatched. Germline CDR1 SGHRS, CDR2 YFSETQ. The CDR3 here is CASRKSQGANEKLFF. CDR3 coding DNA: TGCGCCAGCAGGAAATCACAGGGGGCTAATGAAAAACTGTTTTTT.

The chain carries TRBV6-1 and TRBJ2-3; possibly TRBD2 for D (6 bases). V lost 4 bases to trimming and J lost 4 bases, with 15 bases between them. Looked up from germline, CDR1 is MNHNS and CDR2 is SASEGT. The CDR3 sequence is 15 residues long. The CDR3 loop is CASSGGGVAADTQYF. The CDR3 DNA is TGTGCCAGCAGTGGGGGAGGAGTAGCGGCAGATACGCAGTATTTT.

This clonotype has a count of ten or more. The CDR3 sequence: CASSYGTRGDSPLHF. CDR3 DNA: TGTGCCAGCAGTTACGGGACAAGAGGCGATTCACCCCTCCACTTT. The chain carries TRBV6-2 or TRBV6-3 and TRBJ1-6; tentative D call: TRBD1 (6 bases). Germline-derived CDR1 and CDR2 are MNHEY and SVGEGT. CDR3 length: 15 amino acids. With 2 bases removed from V and 8 bases from J, the gap between germline ends came to 13 bases.